The rows below give T cell receptor beta chains drawn from one sample of a study of blood T cell repertoires in COVID-19. Repertoires were generated with immunoSEQ multiplex PCR, while TCRdb's copy carries only in-frame clones and drops some. The data contain some 670,000 clones, about 87% of them singletons. What was sequenced was peripheral blood. All receptors derive from a woman aged 18-29 years with acute or convalescent COVID-19. Both conserved end residues are part of each CDR3. Each record gives: J gene, D gene, V gene, clone size, CDR3 DNA, CDR3 protein. D genes are given only for firm matches. Only part of the rows carry a size: once, few, many, or a class if the clone is expanded.

TRBJ1-2 | TRBD1 | TRBV3-1/TRBV3-2 | . | TGTGCCAGCAGCCAAGAGGACAGGGAGGGGTATGGCTACACCTTC | CASSQEDREGYGYTF
TRBJ1-5 | . | TRBV21-1 | . | TGTGCCAGCAGCAAAGGGTTTGACTGCGATCAGCCCCAGCATTTT | CASSKGFDCDQPQHF
TRBJ1-2 | TRBD1 | TRBV19 | . | TGTGCCAGTACGGACAGGGACTTCTATGGCTACACCTTC | CASTDRDFYGYTF
TRBJ2-7 | TRBD1 | TRBV6-5 | . | TGTGCCAGCAGGGGACAGGGTAGTCTCTACGAGCAGTACTTC | CASRGQGSLYEQYF
TRBJ2-1 | . | TRBV7-2 | . | TGTGCCAGCAGCTGGGGGGGCCGTCCCTACAATGAGCAGTTCTTC | CASSWGGRPYNEQFF
TRBJ2-7 | TRBD1 | TRBV3-1/TRBV3-2 | . | TGTGCCAGCAGCCGAGAGTGGGACAGTATGGTCGAGCAGTACTTC | CASSREWDSMVEQYF
TRBJ1-2 | . | TRBV27 | . | TGTGCCAGCAGTTTATGGGCCGGGAATGGCTACACCTTC | CASSLWAGNGYTF
TRBJ1-1 | . | TRBV2 | . | TGTGCCAGCAGTTCTACGGGACTCCCAACGCGGACTGAAGCTTTCTTT | CASSSTGLPTRTEAFF
TRBJ1-2 | TRBD1 | TRBV11-2 | . | TGTGCCAGCAGCTTAGGGACAGGGGGAAGTGGCTACACCTTC | CASSLGTGGSGYTF
TRBJ2-5 | TRBD2 | TRBV7-9 | . | TGTGCCAGCAGCTCATTGCCCCGACTAGCGGGGGGTCAAGAGACCCAGTACTTC | CASSSLPRLAGGQETQYF
TRBJ1-1 | . | TRBV27 | . | TGTGCCAGCAGTTTATACCCTGCAGGGTATGGCACTGAAGCTTTCTTT | CASSLYPAGYGTEAFF
TRBJ1-2 | . | TRBV4-3 | . | TGCGCCAGCAGCCAAGATTCGGGGTCGTCCTATGGCTACACCTTC | CASSQDSGSSYGYTF
TRBJ1-5 | TRBD1 | TRBV27 | . | TGTGCCAGCAGTAGACAGGGGGGAGGTCAGCCCCAGCATTTT | CASSRQGGGQPQHF
TRBJ1-6 | . | TRBV2 | . | TGTGCCAGCAGTCCTCCGACAGGAAATTATTCACCCCTCCACTTT | CASSPPTGNYSPLHF
TRBJ1-1 | . | TRBV14 | once | TGTGCCAGCAGCCTACGAAGGGTGGGGGCTGCGACTGAAGCTTTCTTT | CASSLRRVGAATEAFF
TRBJ2-3 | TRBD2 | TRBV27 | once | TGTGCCAGCAGTTGGGGGACTACCACAGATACGCAGTATTTT | CASSWGTTTDTQYF
TRBJ2-1 | TRBD2 | TRBV4-1 | . | TGCGCCAGCAGCCGGGCGGGGGGACCCTACAATGAGCAGTTCTTC | CASSRAGGPYNEQFF
TRBJ1-6 | TRBD1 | TRBV12-5 | . | TGTGCTAGTGGTCCAGGACAGGAGAGCAATTCACCCCTCCACTTT | CASGPGQESNSPLHF
TRBJ2-3 | . | TRBV3-1/TRBV3-2 | . | TGTGCCAGCAGCCATCCCCGAGAGGCAGATACGCAGTATTTT | CASSHPREADTQYF
TRBJ1-2 | . | TRBV27 | . | TGTGCCAGCAGTTTACGGGGGGTGCGATATGGCTACACCTTC | CASSLRGVRYGYTF
TRBJ1-2 | . | TRBV4-2 | . | TGTGCCAGCAGCCAAGATGTGGGGGCTGACTATGGCTACACCTTC | CASSQDVGADYGYTF
TRBJ1-3 | . | TRBV11-3 | . | TGTGCCAGCAGCTTCCTCTCGGGGAACACCATATATTTT | CASSFLSGNTIYF
TRBJ2-7 | . | TRBV7-2 | few | TGTGCCAGCACCCCGCGGCCCGGGAGCTTCTACTACGAGCAGTACTTC | CASTPRPGSFYYEQYF
TRBJ1-5 | TRBD1 | TRBV30 | once | TGTGCCTGCAGGGGGCCATCCTCTAATCAGCCCCAGCATTTT | CACRGPSSNQPQHF